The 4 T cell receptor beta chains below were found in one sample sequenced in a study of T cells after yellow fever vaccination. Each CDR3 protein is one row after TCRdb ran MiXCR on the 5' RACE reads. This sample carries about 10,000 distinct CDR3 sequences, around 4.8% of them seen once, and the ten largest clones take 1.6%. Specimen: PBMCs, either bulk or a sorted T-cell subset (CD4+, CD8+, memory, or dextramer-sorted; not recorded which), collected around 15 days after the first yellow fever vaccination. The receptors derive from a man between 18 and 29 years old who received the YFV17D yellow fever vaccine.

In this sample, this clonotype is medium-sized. This chain's CDR3 is CASILVGVQGAFF. The DNA of the CDR3 is TGTGCCAGCATCCTGGTGGGCGTCCAGGGGGCTTTCTTT. V and J are TRBV5-5 and TRBJ1-1; the D gene is possibly TRBD1 (6 bases). Germline lookup yields CDR1 SGHKS and CDR2 YYEKEE (reference sequence). Trimming stripped 6 bases from V and 11 bases from J, with 20 bases between. The CDR3 loop spans 13 amino acids.

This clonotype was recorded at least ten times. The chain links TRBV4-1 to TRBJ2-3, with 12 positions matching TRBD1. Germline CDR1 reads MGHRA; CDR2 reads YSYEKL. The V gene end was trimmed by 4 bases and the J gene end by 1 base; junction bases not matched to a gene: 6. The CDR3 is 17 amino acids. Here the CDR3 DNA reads TGCGCCAGCAGCCTACGGGGGACAGGGGGCGGCACAGATACGCAGTATTTT. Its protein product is CASSLRGTGGGTDTQYF.

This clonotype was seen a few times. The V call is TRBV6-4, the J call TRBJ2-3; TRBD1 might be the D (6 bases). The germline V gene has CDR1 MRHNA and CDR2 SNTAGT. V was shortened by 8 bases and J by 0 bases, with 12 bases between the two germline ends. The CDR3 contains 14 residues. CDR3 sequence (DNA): TGTGCCAGCGCGACAGGATTTAGCACAGATACGCAGTATTTT. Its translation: CASATGFSTDTQYF.

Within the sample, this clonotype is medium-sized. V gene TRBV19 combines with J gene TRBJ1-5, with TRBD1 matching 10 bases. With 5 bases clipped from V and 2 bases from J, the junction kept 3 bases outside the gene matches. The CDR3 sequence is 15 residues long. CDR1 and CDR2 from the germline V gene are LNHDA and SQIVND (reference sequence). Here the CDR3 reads CASSRTGGGNQPQHF. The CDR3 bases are TGTGCCAGTAGTCGGACAGGGGGAGGCAATCAGCCCCAGCATTTT.